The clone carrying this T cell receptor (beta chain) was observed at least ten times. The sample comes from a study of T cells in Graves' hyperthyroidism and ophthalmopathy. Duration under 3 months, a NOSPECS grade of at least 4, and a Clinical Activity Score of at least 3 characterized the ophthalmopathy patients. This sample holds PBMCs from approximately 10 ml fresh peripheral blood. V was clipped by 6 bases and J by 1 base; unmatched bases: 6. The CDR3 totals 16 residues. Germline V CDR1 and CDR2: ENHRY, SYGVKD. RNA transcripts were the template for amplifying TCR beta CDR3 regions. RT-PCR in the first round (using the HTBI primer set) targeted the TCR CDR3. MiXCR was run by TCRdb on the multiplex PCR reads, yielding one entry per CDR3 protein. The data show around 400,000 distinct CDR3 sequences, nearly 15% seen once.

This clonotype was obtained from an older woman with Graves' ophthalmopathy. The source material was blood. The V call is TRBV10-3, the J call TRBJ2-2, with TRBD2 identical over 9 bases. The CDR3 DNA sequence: TGTGCCATCAGGCAGACTAGCGGTTTGAACACCGGGGAGCTGTTTTTT. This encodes CAIRQTSGLNTGELFF.